This paragraph reports one T cell receptor beta chain. The antigen remains unidentified. This specimen belongs to a study of cytomegalovirus exposure and HLA in healthy donors. About the study: A prior study identified just under 120 million unique TCR beta sequences from some 180 million T cells.

PCR amplification relied on 60 Vbeta primers (plus 13 Jbeta primers). The data were produced by immunoSEQ multiplex PCR, yet TCRdb's version contains in-frame clones alone and is incomplete. The sample gives approximately 200,000 clones, approximately 85% of which show up once; about 1.4% is in the top ten. CDR3 length: 16 residues. The germline CDR1 and CDR2 sequences are SGHNT and YYREEE (reference sequence). The trim removed 4 bases at V and 3 bases at J, leaving 6 bases unmatched. Overall study findings and caveats: Through in vitro validation, three CMV-associated chains were shown to be specific for CMV antigens. Previous analysis showed most TCR beta V segments were productive about 90% or about 30% of the time.

Samples came from healthy bone marrow donors. The sequencing sample was made of PBMCs. The V gene is TRBV5-4, the J gene TRBJ2-3; 12 nucleotides match TRBD2. The TCR originated in a girl between 5 and 17 years old in good health and CMV-seropositive. CDR3 nucleotides: TGTGCCAGCAGCGTAAGACTAGCGGGGGTAACAGATACGCAGTATTTT. Protein sequence: CASSVRLAGVTDTQYF.